This T cell receptor beta chain is drawn from a study of OX40 agonist ivuxolimab in advanced cancers. Broader study findings: On average, a greater number of expanded clones characterised CD8+ T cells relative to CD4+.

This clone was recorded once. Its antigen is currently unknown. The data were produced by immunoSEQ multiplex PCR, yet TCRdb's version contains in-frame clones alone and is incomplete. This sample has tens of thousands of clones, with roughly 92% found just once. V lost 5 bases and J lost 6; bases outside the gene matches: 22. The germline CDR1 and CDR2 sequences are GTSNPN and SVGIG (reference sequence). This CDR3 has 19 residues. The chain carries TRBV30 and TRBJ2-1; 10 positions match TRBD1. The receptor was isolated from an adult with an advanced solid tumor such as melanoma, head and neck, liver or kidney cancer. Sequences were derived from CD4+ or CD8+ T cells sorted from blood, sampled in a trial of the OX40 agonist ivuxolimab. The CDR3 sequence: CAWGKATLTGGQSSNEQFF. CDR3 in DNA: TGTGCCTGGGGCAAAGCCACCCTGACAGGGGGCCAAAGTTCCAATGAGCAGTTCTTC.